A single sample is the source of the 21 T cell receptor beta chains below, sequenced in a study of blood T cell repertoires in COVID-19. Profiling relied on immunoSEQ multiplex PCR, and the TCRdb table lists in-frame clones only, not all of them. Here the sample spans fewer than 85,000 clones, 65% to 85% being singletons. The sequenced material came from peripheral blood. These receptors were obtained from a woman aged 55-69 years with acute or convalescent COVID-19.

This clone was counted only a few times. The rearrangement uses TRBV2 and TRBJ2-7, with 7 bases matching TRBD1. Germline CDR1 reads SNHLY; CDR2 reads FYNNEI. The CDR3 is 13 residues long. The J segment lost 9 bases and the V segment lost 6 bases, leaving 11 bases of the junction unmatched. CDR3 DNA sequence: TGTGCCAGCAGACCCAACAGGGGCGGGTGGCAGTACTTC. It translates to CASRPNRGGWQYF.

A word on this clone: This sample also contains other DNA sequences that code for the same CDR3. The chain uses TRBV7-9 and TRBJ2-3; 12 bases map to TRBD2. The CDR3 is 15 amino acids. Trimming removed 4 bases from V and 3 bases from J; junction bases left unmatched: 2. Germline CDR1 reads SEHNR; CDR2 reads FQNEAQ (reference sequence). The CDR3 is CASSSGTSGTDTQYF. For the CDR3, the DNA is TGTGCCAGCAGCTCGGGGACTAGCGGGACAGATACGCAGTATTTT.

The genes are TRBV9 and TRBJ2-2; 8 bases are shared with TRBD2. Germline CDR1 SGDLS, CDR2 YYNGEE. The J segment lost 4 bases and the V segment lost 0 bases, leaving 5 bases of the junction unmatched. The CDR3 contains 16 residues. The CDR3 reads CASSVGLAPGTGELFF. CDR3 nucleotides: TGTGCCAGCAGCGTAGGACTAGCGCCCGGCACCGGGGAGCTGTTTTTT.

The chain joins TRBV7-8 to TRBJ2-3; TRBD2 agrees at 9 bases. The germline V gene has CDR1 SGHVS and CDR2 FQNEAQ. V lost 2 bases and J lost 5; bases outside the gene matches: 5. CDR3 length equals 15 residues. For the CDR3, the DNA is TGTGCCAGCAGCTTAATGGGACTAGCTATAGATACGCAGTATTTT. It yields the protein CASSLMGLAIDTQYF.

V and J are TRBV27 and TRBJ2-1; 10 positions agree with TRBD1. Germline CDR1 MNHEY, CDR2 SMNVEV (reference sequence). After removal of 3 bases from V and 5 bases from J, the junction contained 7 bases not matched to a gene. This CDR3 has 16 residues. CDR3 region: CASSFAGQGSHNEQFF. The CDR3 nucleotides read TGTGCCAGCAGTTTCGCGGGACAGGGGTCCCACAATGAGCAGTTCTTC.

The chain carries TRBV5-8 and TRBJ1-1, with a weak D call TRBD1 (5 bases). CDR1 and CDR2 (germline): SGHTS, YDEGEE. V was clipped by 2 bases and J by 2 bases, with 10 bases between them. This CDR3 is 14 amino acids long. The CDR3 region has the DNA TGTGCCAGCAGCTTCGGCAGGGCCAACACTGAAGCTTTCTTT. Its translation is CASSFGRANTEAFF.

The chain couples TRBV7-6 to TRBJ2-1, with TRBD2 identical over 15 bases. Germline V lookup: CDR1 SGHVS, CDR2 FNYEAQ. The CDR3 contains 16 residues. The junction had 3 bases not matched to a gene; V was cut back by 3 bases and J by 6 bases. The CDR3: CASSFGLAGGVNEQFF. The CDR3 DNA sequence: TGTGCCAGCAGCTTCGGACTAGCGGGAGGGGTCAATGAGCAGTTCTTC.

The gene calls are TRBV19 and TRBJ1-1; 8 bases match TRBD1. The CDR3 has 15 amino acids. After removal of 6 bases from V and 0 bases from J, the junction contained 6 bases not matched to a gene. Germline loops: CDR1 LNHDA, CDR2 SQIVND (reference sequence). CDR3 nucleotide sequence: TGTGCCAGTAGAAGGACAGGGAAAATGAACACTGAAGCTTTCTTT. It translates to CASRRTGKMNTEAFF.

The rearrangement links TRBV5-1 to TRBJ1-3; 7 nucleotides agree with TRBD1. The germline gives CDR1 SGHRS, CDR2 YFSETQ. The V segment lost 0 bases and the J segment 1 base; nucleotides outside the gene matches: 7. CDR3 length: 17 amino acids. CDR3 sequence reads: CASSLGQTGDSGNTIYF. The CDR3 DNA sequence: TGCGCCAGCAGCTTGGGCCAAACAGGGGATTCTGGAAACACCATATATTTT.

The V and J genes are TRBV3-1 (or the pseudogene TRBV3-2) and TRBJ1-2, with 11 bases fitting TRBD1. CDR1 and CDR2 from the germline V gene are LGHDT and YNNKEL (reference sequence). CDR3 length: 15 residues. The V and J ends lost 4 bases and 7 bases, in that order; junction bases with no gene match: 8. CDR3 sequence reads: CASSPLGQGAFGYTF. CDR3 bases: TGTGCCAGCAGCCCCTTAGGACAGGGGGCGTTTGGCTACACCTTC.

The chain has TRBV7-9 and TRBJ1-4; TRBD1 is a possible D gene (5 bases). This CDR3 is built from 14 residues. Trimming stripped 5 bases from V and 7 bases from J, with 14 bases between. Germline V gene data show CDR1 as SEHNR and CDR2 as FQNEAQ (reference sequence). The CDR3 nucleotides read TGTGCCAGCAGCCCCGCGCCAGGGTTTGAAAAACTGTTTTTT. This sequence encodes CASSPAPGFEKLFF.

This chain uses TRBV7-9 with TRBJ1-2; D may be TRBD1 (5 bases). V shed 2 bases and J shed 1 base, with 14 bases lying between them. The CDR3 sequence is 16 residues long. Germline V CDR1 and CDR2: SEHNR, FQNEAQ (reference sequence). CDR3: CASSLTPSDSNYGYTF. In nucleotides, the CDR3 is TGTGCCAGCAGCTTAACCCCCTCCGACAGTAACTATGGCTACACCTTC.

The J gene is TRBJ1-1, the V gene TRBV5-4; weak D call: TRBD1 (6 bases). The CDR3 loop spans 14 amino acids. V was pared by 4 bases and J by 5 bases, with 15 bases between. Germline CDR1 and CDR2: SGHNT and YYREEE (reference sequence). The CDR3: CASSDRLAETEAFF. The CDR3 bases are TGTGCCAGCAGCGACAGGCTAGCAGAAACTGAAGCTTTCTTT. Using reference TRBV5-4 and TRBJ1-1 for the parts outside the CDR3, the full variable domain is ETGVTQSPTHLIKTRGQQVTLRCSSQSGHNTVSWYQQALGQGPQFIFQYYREEENGRGNFPPRFSGLQFPNYSSELNVNALELDDSALYLCASSDRLAETEAFFGQGTRLTVV.

The chain has TRBV6-2 or TRBV6-3 and TRBJ2-1; 9 bases align to TRBD2. The CDR3 covers 16 residues. With V trimmed by 6 bases and J by 6 bases, 12 bases remained unmatched. Germline lookup yields CDR1 MNHEY and CDR2 SVGEGT. The CDR3 sequence: CASRPSGTSSSNEQFF. CDR3 sequence (DNA): TGTGCCAGCAGACCTTCCGGGACTAGCTCTTCCAATGAGCAGTTCTTC.

This clone was picked up a small number of times. This sequence joins TRBV28 and TRBJ1-2; maybe TRBD1 (5 bases). Germline CDR1 and CDR2: MDHEN and SYDVKM. The CDR3 totals 13 residues. V lost 2 bases, J lost 7 bases, and 11 bases lay in between. CDR3 sequence: CASSLNRNIGYTF. CDR3 in DNA: TGTGCCAGCAGTTTAAACAGGAATATTGGCTACACCTTC.

The gene calls are TRBV5-5 and TRBJ2-7, with D possibly TRBD2 on 6 matching bases. CDR3 length: 12 amino acids. Germline CDR1 SGHKS, CDR2 YYEKEE (reference sequence). Trimming removed 7 bases at V and 9 bases at J, with 17 bases between. CDR3 protein: CASHMGGSGQYF. In nucleotides, the CDR3 is TGTGCCAGCCACATGGGAGGTTCCGGGCAGTACTTC.

The chain recombines TRBV30 with TRBJ1-2; 8 bases align to TRBD1. The CDR3 runs 15 residues. Per the germline V gene, CDR1 is GTSNPN and CDR2 is SVGIG (reference sequence). Trimming cost V 4 bases and J 3 bases; bases outside gene matches: 10. CDR3 region: CAWKRTGPLDYGYTF. Here the CDR3 DNA reads TGTGCCTGGAAGAGGACAGGGCCTTTGGACTATGGCTACACCTTC.

The CDR3 nucleotides read TGTGCCAGCAACGATCGGGGAACGGATACGCAGTATTTT. It is translated as CASNDRGTDTQYF. The chain recombines TRBV2 with TRBJ2-3, with D possibly TRBD2 on 5 matching bases. This CDR3 region has 13 residues. Germline values: CDR1 SNHLY, CDR2 FYNNEI. V was trimmed by 7 bases and J by 6 bases, leaving 14 bases between them.

This sequence joins TRBV28 and TRBJ2-1; D possibly corresponds to TRBD1 (5 bases). Trimming removed 6 bases from V and 4 bases from J, with 22 bases in between. Germline lookup yields CDR1 MDHEN and CDR2 SYDVKM. The CDR3 length is 17 residues. CDR3 DNA: TGTGCCAGCAGGGGGCTAGTGAGGAGTGATGTGTACAATGAGCAGTTCTTC. It codes for CASRGLVRSDVYNEQFF.

The gene calls are TRBV6-6 and TRBJ2-4, with 10 bases that match TRBD2. Per germline, CDR1 MNHNY and CDR2 SVGAGI (reference sequence). There are 15 residues in the CDR3. V was pared by 4 bases and J by 1 base, with 1 base of the junction left unmatched. CDR3: CASSFSGRAKNIQYF. The CDR3 coding sequence is TGTGCCAGCAGTTTTAGCGGGAGGGCCAAAAACATTCAGTACTTC.

The V and J genes are TRBV6-6 and TRBJ1-1; weak D call: TRBD1 (6 bases). Trimming stripped 4 bases from V and 3 bases from J, with 18 bases between. The V gene's germline CDR1 is MNHNY and CDR2 SVGAGI (reference sequence). The CDR3 runs to 16 residues. DNA of the CDR3: TGTGCCAGCAGTTCTAATGGACAGCTAGGGTACACTGAAGCTTTCTTT. This gives the protein CASSSNGQLGYTEAFF.